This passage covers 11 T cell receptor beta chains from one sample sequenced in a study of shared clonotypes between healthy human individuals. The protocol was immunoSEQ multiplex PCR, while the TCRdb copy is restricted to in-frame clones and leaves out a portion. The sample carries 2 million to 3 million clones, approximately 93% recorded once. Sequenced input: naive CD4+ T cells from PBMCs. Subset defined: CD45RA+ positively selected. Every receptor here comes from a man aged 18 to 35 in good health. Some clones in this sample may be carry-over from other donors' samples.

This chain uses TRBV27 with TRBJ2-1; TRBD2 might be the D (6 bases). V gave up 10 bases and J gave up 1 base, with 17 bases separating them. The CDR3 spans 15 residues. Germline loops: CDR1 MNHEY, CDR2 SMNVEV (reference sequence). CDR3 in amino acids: CATLSLAPSYNEQFF. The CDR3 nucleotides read TGTGCCACACTGTCCCTAGCGCCTTCCTACAATGAGCAGTTCTTC.

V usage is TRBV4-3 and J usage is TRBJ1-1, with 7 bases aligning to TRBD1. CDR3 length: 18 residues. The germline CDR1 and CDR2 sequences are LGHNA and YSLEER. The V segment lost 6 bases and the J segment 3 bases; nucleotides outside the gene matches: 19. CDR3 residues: CASSQRVIRGALDTEAFF. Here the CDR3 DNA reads TGCGCCAGCAGTCAACGGGTGATCAGGGGGGCGCTGGACACTGAAGCTTTCTTT.

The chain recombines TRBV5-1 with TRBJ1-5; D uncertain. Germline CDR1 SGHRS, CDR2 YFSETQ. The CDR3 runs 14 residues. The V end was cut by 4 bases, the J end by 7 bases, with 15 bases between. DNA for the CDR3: TGCGCCAGCAGCCCCGACGGGGTTCCCCAGCCCCAGCATTTT. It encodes CASSPDGVPQPQHF.

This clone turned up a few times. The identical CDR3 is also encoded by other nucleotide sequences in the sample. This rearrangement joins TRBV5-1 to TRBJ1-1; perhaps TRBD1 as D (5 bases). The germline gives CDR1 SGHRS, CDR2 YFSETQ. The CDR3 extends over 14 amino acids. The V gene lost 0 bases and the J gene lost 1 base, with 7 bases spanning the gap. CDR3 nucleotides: TGCGCCAGCAGCTTGGGTACAGGGAACACTGAAGCTTTCTTT. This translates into CASSLGTGNTEAFF.

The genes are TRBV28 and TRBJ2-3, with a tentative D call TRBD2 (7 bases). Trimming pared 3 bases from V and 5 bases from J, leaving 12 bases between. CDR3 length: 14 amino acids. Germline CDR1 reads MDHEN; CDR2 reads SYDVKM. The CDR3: CASSFAGAGDTQYF. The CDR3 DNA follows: TGTGCCAGCAGTTTCGCGGGGGCTGGAGATACGCAGTATTTT. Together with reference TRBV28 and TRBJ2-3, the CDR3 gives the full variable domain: DVKVTQSSRYLVKRTGEKVFLECVQDMDHENMFWYRQDPGLGLRLIYFSYDVKMKEKGDIPEGYSVSREKKERFSLILESASTNQTSMYLCASSFAGAGDTQYFGPGTRLTVL.

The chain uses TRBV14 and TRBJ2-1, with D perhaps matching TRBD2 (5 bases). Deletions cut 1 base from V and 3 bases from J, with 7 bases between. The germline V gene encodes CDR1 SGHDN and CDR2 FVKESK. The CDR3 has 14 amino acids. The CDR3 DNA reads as TGTGCCAGCAGCCAAGCGGCGGGCTACAATGAGCAGTTCTTC. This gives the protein CASSQAAGYNEQFF.

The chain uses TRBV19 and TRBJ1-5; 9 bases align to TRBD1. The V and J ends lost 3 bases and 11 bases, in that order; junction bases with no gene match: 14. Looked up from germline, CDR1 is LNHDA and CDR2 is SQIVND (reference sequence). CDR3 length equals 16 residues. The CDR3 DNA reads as TGTGCCAGTAGTATGGGAGACAGGGGGAATCCAGTGACCCAGCATTTT. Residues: CASSMGDRGNPVTQHF.

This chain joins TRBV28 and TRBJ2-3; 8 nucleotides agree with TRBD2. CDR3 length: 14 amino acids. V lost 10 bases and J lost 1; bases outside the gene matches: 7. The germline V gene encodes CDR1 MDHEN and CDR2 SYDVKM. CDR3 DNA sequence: TGTGCCACCGAACTCGGGGGGGGCACAGATACGCAGTATTTT. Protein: CATELGGGTDTQYF.

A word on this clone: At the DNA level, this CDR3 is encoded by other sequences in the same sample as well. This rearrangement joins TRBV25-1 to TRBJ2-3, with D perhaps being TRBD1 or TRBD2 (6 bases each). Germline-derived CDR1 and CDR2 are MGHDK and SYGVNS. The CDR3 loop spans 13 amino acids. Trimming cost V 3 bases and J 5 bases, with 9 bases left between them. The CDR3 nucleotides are TGTGCCAGCAGTGAGGGGGGCCGAGATACGCAGTATTTT. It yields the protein CASSEGGRDTQYF.

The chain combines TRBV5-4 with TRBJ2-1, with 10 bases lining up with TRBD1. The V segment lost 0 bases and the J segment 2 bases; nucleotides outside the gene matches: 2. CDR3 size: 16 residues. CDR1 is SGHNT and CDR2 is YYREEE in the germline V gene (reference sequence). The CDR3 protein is CASSLGGTGAYNEQFF. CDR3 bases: TGTGCCAGCAGCTTGGGAGGGACAGGGGCCTACAATGAGCAGTTCTTC.

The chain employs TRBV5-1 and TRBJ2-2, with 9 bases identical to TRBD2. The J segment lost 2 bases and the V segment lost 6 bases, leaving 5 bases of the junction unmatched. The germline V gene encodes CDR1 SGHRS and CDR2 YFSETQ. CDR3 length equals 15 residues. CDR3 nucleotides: TGCGCCAGCACCCGACTAGCGGACAACACCGGGGAGCTGTTTTTT. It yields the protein CASTRLADNTGELFF.